What follows describes a single TCR beta chain. Its antigen is as yet unknown. The data belong to a study of cytomegalovirus exposure and HLA in healthy donors. The wider study: Earlier work reported 90 million to 120 million unique TCR beta sequences from 150 million to 200 million T cells.

Whole-study results and caveats: Researchers catalogued approximately 170 TCR beta chains as cytomegalovirus-associated. Exclusion applied to some V segments, including TRBV6-2 and TRBV6-3, as they were indistinguishable.

It was with 60 Vbeta and 13 Jbeta primers that the PCR ran. Only in-frame clones appear in the TCRdb table, and some are missing; sequencing was by immunoSEQ multiplex PCR. Recorded for this sample: some 110,000 clones. CDR3 length: 16 residues. CDR1 and CDR2 (germline): SGHTA, FQGNSA. Trimming took 2 bases from V and 5 from J, leaving 19 bases between them. V and J are TRBV7-2 and TRBJ2-7; possibly TRBD2 for D (6 bases). Sequences were obtained from PBMCs. The receptor comes from a man younger than 40 in good health and CMV-seronegative. The CDR3 spells CASSLPYGSLGNEQYF. In DNA, the CDR3 is TGTGCCAGCAGCTTACCATACGGGAGTTTGGGGAACGAGCAGTACTTC.